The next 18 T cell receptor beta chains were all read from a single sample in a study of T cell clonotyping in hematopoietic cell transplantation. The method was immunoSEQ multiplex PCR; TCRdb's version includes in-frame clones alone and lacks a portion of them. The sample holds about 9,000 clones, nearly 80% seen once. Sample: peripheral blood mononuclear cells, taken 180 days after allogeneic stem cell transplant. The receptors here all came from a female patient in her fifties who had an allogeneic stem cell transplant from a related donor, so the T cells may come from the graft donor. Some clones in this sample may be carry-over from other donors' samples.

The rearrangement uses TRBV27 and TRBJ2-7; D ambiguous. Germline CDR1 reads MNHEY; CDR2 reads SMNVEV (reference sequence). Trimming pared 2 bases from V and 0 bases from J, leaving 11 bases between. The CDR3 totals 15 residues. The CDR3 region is CASSLTRKASYEQYF. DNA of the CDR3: TGTGCCAGCAGTTTAACAAGGAAGGCCTCCTACGAGCAGTACTTC.

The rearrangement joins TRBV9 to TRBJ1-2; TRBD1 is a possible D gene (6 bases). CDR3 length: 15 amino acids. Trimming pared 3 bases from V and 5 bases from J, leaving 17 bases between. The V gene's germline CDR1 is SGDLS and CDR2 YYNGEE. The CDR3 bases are TGTGCCAGCAGCGCCCACAGGACAGCCTTATATGGCTACACCTTC. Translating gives CASSAHRTALYGYTF.

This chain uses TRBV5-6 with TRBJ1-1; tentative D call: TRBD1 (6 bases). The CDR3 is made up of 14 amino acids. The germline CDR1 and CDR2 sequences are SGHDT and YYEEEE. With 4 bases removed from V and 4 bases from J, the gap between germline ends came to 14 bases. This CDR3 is CASSPGTFGTEAFF. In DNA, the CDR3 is TGTGCCAGCAGCCCCGGGACATTTGGCACTGAAGCTTTCTTT.

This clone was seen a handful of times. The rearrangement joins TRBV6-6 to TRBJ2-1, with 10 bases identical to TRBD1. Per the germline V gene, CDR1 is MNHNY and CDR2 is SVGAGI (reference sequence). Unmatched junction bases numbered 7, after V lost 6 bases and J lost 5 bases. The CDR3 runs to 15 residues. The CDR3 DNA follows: TGTGCCAGCAGGGAATGGGACAGGGGAAACAATGAGCAGTTCTTC. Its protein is CASREWDRGNNEQFF.

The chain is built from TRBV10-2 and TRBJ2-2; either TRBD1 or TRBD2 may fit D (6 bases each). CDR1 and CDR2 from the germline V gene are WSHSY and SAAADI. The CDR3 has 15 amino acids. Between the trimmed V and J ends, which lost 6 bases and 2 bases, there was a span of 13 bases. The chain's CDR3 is CASRLGGINTGELFF. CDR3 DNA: TGCGCCAGCAGATTGGGGGGCATTAACACCGGGGAGCTGTTTTTT.

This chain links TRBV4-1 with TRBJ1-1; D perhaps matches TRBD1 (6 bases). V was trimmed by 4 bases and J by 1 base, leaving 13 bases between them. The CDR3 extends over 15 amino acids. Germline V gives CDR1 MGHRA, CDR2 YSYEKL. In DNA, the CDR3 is TGCGCCAGCAGCCTACAGGGTGCAGGGAACACTGAAGCTTTCTTT. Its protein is CASSLQGAGNTEAFF.

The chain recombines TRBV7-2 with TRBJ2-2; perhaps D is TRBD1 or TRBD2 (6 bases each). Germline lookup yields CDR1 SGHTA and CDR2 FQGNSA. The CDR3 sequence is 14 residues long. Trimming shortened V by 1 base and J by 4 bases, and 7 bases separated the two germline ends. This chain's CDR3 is CASSLEGGTGELFF. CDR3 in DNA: TGTGCCAGCAGCTTAGAGGGGGGCACCGGGGAGCTGTTTTTT.

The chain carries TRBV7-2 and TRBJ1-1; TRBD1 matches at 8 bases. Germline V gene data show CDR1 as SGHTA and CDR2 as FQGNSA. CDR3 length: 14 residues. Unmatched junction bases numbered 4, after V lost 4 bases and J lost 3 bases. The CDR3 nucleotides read TGTGCCAGCAGCTCCGGACAGGGACACACTGAAGCTTTCTTT. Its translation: CASSSGQGHTEAFF.

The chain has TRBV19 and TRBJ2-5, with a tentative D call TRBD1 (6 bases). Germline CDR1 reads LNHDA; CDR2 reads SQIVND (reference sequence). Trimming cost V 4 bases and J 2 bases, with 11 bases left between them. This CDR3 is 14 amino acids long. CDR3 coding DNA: TGTGCCAGTAGTACGGGGACACTACAAGAGACCCAGTACTTC. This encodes CASSTGTLQETQYF.

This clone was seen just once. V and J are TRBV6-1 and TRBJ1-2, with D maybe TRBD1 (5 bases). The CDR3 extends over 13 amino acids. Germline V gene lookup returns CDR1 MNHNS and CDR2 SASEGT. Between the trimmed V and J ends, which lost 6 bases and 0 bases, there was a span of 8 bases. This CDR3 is CASSRDANYGYTF. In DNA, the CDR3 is TGTGCCAGCAGCAGGGACGCTAACTATGGCTACACCTTC.

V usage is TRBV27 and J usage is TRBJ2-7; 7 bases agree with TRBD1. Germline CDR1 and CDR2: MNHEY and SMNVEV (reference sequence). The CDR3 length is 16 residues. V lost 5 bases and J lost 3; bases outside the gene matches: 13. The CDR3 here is CASSVQTGTANYEQYF. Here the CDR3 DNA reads TGTGCCAGCAGTGTTCAAACCGGGACAGCAAACTACGAGCAGTACTTC.

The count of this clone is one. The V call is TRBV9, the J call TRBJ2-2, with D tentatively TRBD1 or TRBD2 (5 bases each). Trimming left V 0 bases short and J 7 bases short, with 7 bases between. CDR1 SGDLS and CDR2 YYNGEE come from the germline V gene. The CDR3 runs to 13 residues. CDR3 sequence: CASSVGGIGELFF. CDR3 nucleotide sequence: TGTGCCAGCAGCGTAGGGGGGATCGGGGAGCTGTTTTTT.

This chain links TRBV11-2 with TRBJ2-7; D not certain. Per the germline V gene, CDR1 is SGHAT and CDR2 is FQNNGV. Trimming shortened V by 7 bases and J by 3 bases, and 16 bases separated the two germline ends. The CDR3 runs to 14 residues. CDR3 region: CASTVSIPSYEQYF. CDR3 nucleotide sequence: TGTGCCAGCACAGTTTCAATTCCCAGCTACGAGCAGTACTTC. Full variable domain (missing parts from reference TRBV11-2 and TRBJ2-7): EAGVAQSPRYKIIEKRQSVAFWCNPISGHATLYWYQQILGQGPKLLIQFQNNGVVDDSQLPKDRFSAERLKGVDSTLKIQPAKLEDSAVYLCASTVSIPSYEQYFGPGTRLTVT.

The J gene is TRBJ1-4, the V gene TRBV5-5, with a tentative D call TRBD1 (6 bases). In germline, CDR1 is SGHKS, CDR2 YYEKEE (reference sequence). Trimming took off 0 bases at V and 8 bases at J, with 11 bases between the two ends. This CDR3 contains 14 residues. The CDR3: CASSLAQGWEKLFF. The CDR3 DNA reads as TGTGCCAGCAGCTTGGCACAGGGTTGGGAAAAACTGTTTTTT.

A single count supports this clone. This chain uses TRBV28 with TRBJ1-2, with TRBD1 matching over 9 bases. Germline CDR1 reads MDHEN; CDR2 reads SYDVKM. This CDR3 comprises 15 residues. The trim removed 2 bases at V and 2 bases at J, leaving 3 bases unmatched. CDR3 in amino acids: CASSLEGTGNYGYTF. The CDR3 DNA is TGTGCCAGCAGTTTAGAAGGGACAGGGAACTATGGCTACACCTTC.

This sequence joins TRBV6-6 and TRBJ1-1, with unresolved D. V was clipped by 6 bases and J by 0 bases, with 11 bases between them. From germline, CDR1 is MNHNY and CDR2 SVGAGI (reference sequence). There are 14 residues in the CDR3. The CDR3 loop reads CASRLELLNTEAFF. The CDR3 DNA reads TGTGCCAGCAGGTTGGAGTTGCTGAACACTGAAGCTTTCTTT.

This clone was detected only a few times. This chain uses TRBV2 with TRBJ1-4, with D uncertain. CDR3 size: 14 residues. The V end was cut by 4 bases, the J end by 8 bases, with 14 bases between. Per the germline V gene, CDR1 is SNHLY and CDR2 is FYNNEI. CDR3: CASSVAVNGEKLFF. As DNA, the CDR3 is TGTGCCAGCAGTGTTGCAGTGAATGGGGAAAAACTGTTTTTT.

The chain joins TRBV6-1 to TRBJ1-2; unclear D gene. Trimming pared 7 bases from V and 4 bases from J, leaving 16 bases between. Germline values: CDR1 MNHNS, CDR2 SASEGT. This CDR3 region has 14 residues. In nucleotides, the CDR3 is TGTGCCAGCAACCCACAGTGGGCAGGCTATGGCTACACCTTC. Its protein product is CASNPQWAGYGYTF.